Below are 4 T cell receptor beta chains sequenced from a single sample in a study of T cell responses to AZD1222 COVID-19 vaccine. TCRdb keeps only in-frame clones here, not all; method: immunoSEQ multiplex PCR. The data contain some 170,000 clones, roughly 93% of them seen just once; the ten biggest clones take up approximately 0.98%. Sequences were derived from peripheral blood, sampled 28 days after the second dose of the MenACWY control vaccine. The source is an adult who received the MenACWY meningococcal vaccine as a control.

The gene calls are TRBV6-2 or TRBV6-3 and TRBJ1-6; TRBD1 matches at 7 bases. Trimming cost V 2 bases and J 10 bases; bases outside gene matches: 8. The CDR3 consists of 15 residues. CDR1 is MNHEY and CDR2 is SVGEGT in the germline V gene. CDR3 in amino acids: CASSYLRQGGSPLHF. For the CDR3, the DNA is TGTGCCAGCAGTTACCTTCGACAGGGCGGATCACCCCTCCACTTT.

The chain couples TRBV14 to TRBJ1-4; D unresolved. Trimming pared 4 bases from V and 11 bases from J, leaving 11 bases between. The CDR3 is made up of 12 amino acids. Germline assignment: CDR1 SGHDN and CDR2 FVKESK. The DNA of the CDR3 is TGTGCCAGCAGCCTGTCAATCGGGAAACTGTTTTTT. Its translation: CASSLSIGKLFF.

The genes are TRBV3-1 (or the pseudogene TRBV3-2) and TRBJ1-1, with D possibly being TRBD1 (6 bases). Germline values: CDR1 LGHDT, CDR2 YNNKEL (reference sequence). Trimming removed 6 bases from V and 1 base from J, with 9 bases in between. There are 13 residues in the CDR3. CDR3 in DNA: TGTGCCAGCAGAGAGGGGGGGAACACTGAAGCTTTCTTT. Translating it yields CASREGGNTEAFF.

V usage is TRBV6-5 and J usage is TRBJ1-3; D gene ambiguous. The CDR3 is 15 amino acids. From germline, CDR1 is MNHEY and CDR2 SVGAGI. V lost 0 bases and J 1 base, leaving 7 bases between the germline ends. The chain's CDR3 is CASSYSRQSGNTIYF. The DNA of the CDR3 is TGTGCCAGCAGTTACTCGAGGCAGTCTGGAAACACCATATATTTT.